What follows are 15 T cell receptor beta chains derived from one specimen sequenced in a study of blood T cell repertoires in COVID-19. Sequencing was performed with immunoSEQ multiplex PCR; in TCRdb, only in-frame clones are kept and a portion is missing. This sample has a few hundred thousand clones, with 80% to 90% found just once. The material sequenced was PBMCs or T cells enriched from blood (not recorded which). These receptors all come from a young man who had recovered from COVID-19.

The chain joins TRBV9 to TRBJ2-3; 9 bases agree with TRBD1. Germline CDR1 reads SGDLS; CDR2 reads YYNGEE. The CDR3 covers 17 residues. V was pared by 3 bases and J by 2 bases, with 10 bases of the junction left unmatched. This CDR3 reads CASSAEGGQGNTDTQYF. CDR3 nucleotide sequence: TGTGCCAGCAGCGCCGAGGGGGGACAGGGTAACACAGATACGCAGTATTTT.

The table lists this clone with a count of one. V is TRBV7-2 and J is TRBJ2-1; 10 bases are a match to TRBD2. CDR1 and CDR2 from the germline V gene are SGHTA and FQGNSA. Losses at the gene ends were 3 bases for V and 3 bases for J; bases not matched to a gene: 2. The CDR3 spans 15 residues. The CDR3 loop is CASSLTSGFYNEQFF. CDR3 nucleotides: TGTGCCAGCAGCTTGACTAGCGGGTTCTACAATGAGCAGTTCTTC.

This chain connects TRBV28 to TRBJ1-4; 8 positions agree with TRBD1. This CDR3 spans 16 amino acids. Germline-derived CDR1 and CDR2 are MDHEN and SYDVKM. With 4 bases clipped from V and 1 base from J, the junction kept 5 bases outside the gene matches. The DNA of the CDR3 is TGTGCCAGCAGTTCCCCAGGGGGCAGAACTAATGAAAAACTGTTTTTT. It translates to CASSSPGGRTNEKLFF.

V usage is TRBV12-5 and J usage is TRBJ2-3; 11 bases line up with TRBD2. Germline V lookup: CDR1 LGHNT, CDR2 FRNRAP. V shed 3 bases and J 5 bases; nucleotides not matched to a gene: 1. The CDR3 is 14 amino acids. The CDR3: CASGFGTSGDTQYF. The CDR3 DNA reads as TGTGCTAGTGGTTTCGGGACTAGCGGAGATACGCAGTATTTT.

This chain connects TRBV11-3 to TRBJ2-2; D not resolved. CDR1 and CDR2 (germline): SGHNT, YENEEA. Trimming removed 0 bases at V and 8 bases at J, with 10 bases between. CDR3 size: 14 residues. Written as DNA, the CDR3 is TGTGCCAGCAGCTTAGACCAGGAACGGGGGGAGCTGTTTTTT. Translated, it gives CASSLDQERGELFF.

This sequence joins TRBV2 and TRBJ1-1; D is unresolved. Trimming removed 6 bases at V and 2 bases at J, with 13 bases between. The CDR3 extends over 14 amino acids. CDR1 is SNHLY and CDR2 is FYNNEI in the germline V gene. The CDR3 loop reads CASSPFLFNTEAFF. CDR3 in DNA: TGTGCCAGCAGCCCCTTTCTCTTTAACACTGAAGCTTTCTTT.

The DNA for the CDR3 is TGTGCCAGCAGCTTAGGTTTGGCGGAACAAGAGACCCAGTACTTC. It encodes CASSLGLAEQETQYF. V and J are TRBV11-2 and TRBJ2-5; no clear D. Germline CDR1 is SGHAT and CDR2 is FQNNGV. This CDR3 spans 15 amino acids. V gave up 1 base and J gave up 2 bases, with 11 bases separating them.

This chain joins TRBV5-8 and TRBJ1-5; D possibly corresponds to TRBD1 (5 bases). V was cut by 1 base and J by 0 bases, with 14 bases left in between. Germline-derived CDR1 and CDR2 are SGHTS and YDEGEE. The CDR3 covers 17 residues. The CDR3 loop reads CASSLIDSSYSNQPQHF. The CDR3 nucleotides read TGTGCCAGCAGCTTGATCGACAGCTCCTATAGCAATCAGCCCCAGCATTTT.

The J gene is TRBJ1-5, the V gene TRBV30; tentatively, D is TRBD1 (6 bases). The CDR3 covers 13 residues. CDR1 is GTSNPN and CDR2 is SVGIG in the germline V gene (reference sequence). V shed 4 bases and J shed 9 bases, with 16 bases lying between them. Here the CDR3 DNA reads TGTGCCTGGAAAAGACAGGCGGGAGGGCCCCAGCATTTT. Translation gives CAWKRQAGGPQHF.

The J gene is TRBJ2-5, the V gene TRBV12-5; 10 bases are shared with TRBD2. Germline V gene sequence: CDR1 LGHNT, CDR2 FRNRAP. This CDR3 contains 13 residues. V lost 3 bases to trimming and J lost 5 bases; unmatched junction nucleotides: 0. The CDR3 nucleotides are TGTGCTAGTGGTTTAGCGGGAGGGGAGACCCAGTACTTC. It encodes CASGLAGGETQYF.

This sequence joins TRBV4-1 and TRBJ2-3; D call uncertain. Trimming took 2 bases from V and 4 from J, leaving 13 bases between them. Germline lookup yields CDR1 MGHRA and CDR2 YSYEKL. The CDR3 runs 15 residues. The CDR3 nucleotides read TGCGCCAGCAGCCAAAACCCCCGGAGTGCAGATACGCAGTATTTT. Amino acids: CASSQNPRSADTQYF.

CDR3 DNA: TGCGCCAGCAGCTTCGGGATCTCTGGAAACACCATATATTTT. It encodes CASSFGISGNTIYF. This sequence joins TRBV5-1 and TRBJ1-3; D is uncertain. CDR1 is SGHRS, CDR2 YFSETQ, per germline. This CDR3 comprises 14 residues. The V end was cut by 2 bases, the J end by 0 bases, with 6 bases between.

The chain links TRBV7-9 to TRBJ2-7; 9 bases are shared with TRBD2. The CDR3 loop spans 15 amino acids. Germline V gene lookup returns CDR1 SEHNR and CDR2 FQNEAQ (reference sequence). Trimming at V came to 0 bases and at J to 7 bases, leaving 7 bases not matched to a gene. CDR3 nucleotides: TGTGCCAGCAGCTTAGCGGTTGGAGCGGGAGGTGAGCAGTACTTC. It specifies CASSLAVGAGGEQYF.

This chain uses TRBV29-1 with TRBJ2-1; 8 bases match TRBD1. Germline V gene lookup returns CDR1 SQVTM and CDR2 ANQGSEA. J gave up 3 bases and V 7 bases, and 20 bases lay outside the gene matches. There are 18 residues in the CDR3. CDR3 in amino acids: CSGRAGGTGGTSYNEQFF. In nucleotides, the CDR3 is TGCAGCGGGAGGGCAGGGGGCACGGGCGGGACGAGCTACAATGAGCAGTTCTTC.

This clone was picked up one time. The CDR3 sequence: CASSGHVANTGELFF. The CDR3 DNA is TGCGCCAGCAGCGGACACGTTGCGAACACCGGGGAGCTGTTTTTT. The genes are TRBV10-1 and TRBJ2-2; tentative D call: TRBD1 (5 bases). Germline CDR1 WNHNN, CDR2 SYGVQD (reference sequence). The germline V and J ends were trimmed by 6 bases and 0 bases, with 11 bases remaining between them. The CDR3 runs to 15 residues.